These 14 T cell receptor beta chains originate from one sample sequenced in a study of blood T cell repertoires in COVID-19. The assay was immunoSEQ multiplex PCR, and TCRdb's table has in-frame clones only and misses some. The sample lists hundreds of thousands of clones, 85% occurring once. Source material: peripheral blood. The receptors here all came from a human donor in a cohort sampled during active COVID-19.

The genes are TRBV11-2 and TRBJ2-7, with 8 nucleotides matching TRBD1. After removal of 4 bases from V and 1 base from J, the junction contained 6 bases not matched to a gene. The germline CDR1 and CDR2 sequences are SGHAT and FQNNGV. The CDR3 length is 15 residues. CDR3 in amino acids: CASSSGQGRSYEQYF. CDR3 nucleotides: TGTGCCAGCAGCTCAGGACAGGGCAGGTCCTACGAGCAGTACTTC.

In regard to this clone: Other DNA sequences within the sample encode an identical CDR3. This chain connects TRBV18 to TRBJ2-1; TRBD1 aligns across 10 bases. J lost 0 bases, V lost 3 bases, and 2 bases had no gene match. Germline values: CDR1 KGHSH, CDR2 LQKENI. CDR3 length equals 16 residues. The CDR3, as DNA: TGTGCCAGCTCACCGGGGACAGGGGTCTCCTACAATGAGCAGTTCTTC. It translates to CASSPGTGVSYNEQFF.

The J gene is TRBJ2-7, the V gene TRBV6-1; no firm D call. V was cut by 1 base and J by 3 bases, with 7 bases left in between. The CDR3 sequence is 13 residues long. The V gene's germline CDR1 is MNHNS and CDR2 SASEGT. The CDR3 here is CASSEGHNYEQYF. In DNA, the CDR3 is TGTGCCAGCAGTGAAGGACACAACTACGAGCAGTACTTC.

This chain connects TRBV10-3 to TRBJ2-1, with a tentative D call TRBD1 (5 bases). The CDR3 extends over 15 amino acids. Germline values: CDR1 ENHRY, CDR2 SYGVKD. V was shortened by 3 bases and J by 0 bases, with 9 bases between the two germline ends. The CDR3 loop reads CAISDGDSSYNEQFF. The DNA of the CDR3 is TGTGCCATCAGTGATGGCGACAGCTCCTACAATGAGCAGTTCTTC.

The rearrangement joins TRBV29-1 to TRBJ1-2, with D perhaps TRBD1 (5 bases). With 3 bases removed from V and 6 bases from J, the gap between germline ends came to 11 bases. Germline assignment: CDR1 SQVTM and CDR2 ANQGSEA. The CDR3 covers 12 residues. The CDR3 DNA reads TGCAGCGTTGAGAAGACAGAGGATGGCTACACCTTC. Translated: CSVEKTEDGYTF.

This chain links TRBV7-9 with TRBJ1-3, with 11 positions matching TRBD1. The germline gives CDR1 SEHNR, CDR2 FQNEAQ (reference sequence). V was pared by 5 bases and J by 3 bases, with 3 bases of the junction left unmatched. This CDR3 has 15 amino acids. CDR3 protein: CASSPDRGHGNTIYF. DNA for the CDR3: TGTGCCAGCAGCCCGGACAGGGGGCATGGAAACACCATATATTTT.

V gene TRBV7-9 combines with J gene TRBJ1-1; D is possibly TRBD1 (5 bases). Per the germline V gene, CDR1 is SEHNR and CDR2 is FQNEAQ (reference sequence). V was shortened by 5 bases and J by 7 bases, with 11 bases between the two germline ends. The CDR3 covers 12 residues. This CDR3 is CASSPGNGEAFF. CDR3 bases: TGTGCCAGCAGCCCAGGGAATGGTGAAGCTTTCTTT. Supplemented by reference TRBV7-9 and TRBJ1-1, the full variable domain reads DTGVSQNPRHKITKRGQNVTFRCDPISEHNRLYWYRQTLGQGPEFLTYFQNEAQLEKSRLLSDRFSAERPKGSFSTLEIQRTEQGDSAMYLCASSPGNGEAFFGQGTRLTVV.

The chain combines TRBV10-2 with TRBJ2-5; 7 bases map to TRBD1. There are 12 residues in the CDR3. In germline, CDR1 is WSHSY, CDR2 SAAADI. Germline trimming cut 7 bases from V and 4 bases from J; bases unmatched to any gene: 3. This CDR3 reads CASKGTAETQYF. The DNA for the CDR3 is TGCGCCAGCAAGGGGACAGCAGAGACCCAGTACTTC.

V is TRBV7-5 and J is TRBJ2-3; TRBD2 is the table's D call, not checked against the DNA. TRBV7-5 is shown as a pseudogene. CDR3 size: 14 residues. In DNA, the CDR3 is TGTGTCAGAAGCCGGGCCGAGCGGGGGGATACGCAGTATTTT. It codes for CVRSRAERGDTQYF.

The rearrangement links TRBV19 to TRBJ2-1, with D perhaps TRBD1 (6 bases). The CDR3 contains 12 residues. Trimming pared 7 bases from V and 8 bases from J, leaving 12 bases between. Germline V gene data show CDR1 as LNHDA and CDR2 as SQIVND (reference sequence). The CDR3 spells CASTPTGYEQFF. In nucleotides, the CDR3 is TGTGCCAGTACACCGACAGGTTATGAGCAGTTCTTC.

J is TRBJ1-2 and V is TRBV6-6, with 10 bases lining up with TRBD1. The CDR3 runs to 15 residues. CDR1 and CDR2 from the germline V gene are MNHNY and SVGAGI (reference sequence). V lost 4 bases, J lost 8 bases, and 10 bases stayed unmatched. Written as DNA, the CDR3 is TGTGCCAGCAGTTCACTTTCCGGGACAGGGGACGGCTACACCTTC. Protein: CASSSLSGTGDGYTF.

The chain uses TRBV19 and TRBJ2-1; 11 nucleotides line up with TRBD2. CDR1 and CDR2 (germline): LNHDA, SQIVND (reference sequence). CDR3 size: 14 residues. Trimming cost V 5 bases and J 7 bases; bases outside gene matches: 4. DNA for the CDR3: TGTGCCAGTAGTCTAGCGGGGGGACTTAATGAGCAGTTCTTC. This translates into CASSLAGGLNEQFF. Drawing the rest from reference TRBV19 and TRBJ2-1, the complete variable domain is DGGITQSPKYLFRKEGQNVTLSCEQNLNHDAMYWYRQDPGQGLRLIYYSQIVNDFQKGDIAEGYSVSREKKESFPLTVTSAQKNPTAFYLCASSLAGGLNEQFFGPGTRLTVL.

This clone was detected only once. CDR3 region: CASSIRLATDTQYF. The CDR3 DNA follows: TGTGCCAGCAGCATAAGACTAGCTACAGATACGCAGTATTTT. V is TRBV14 and J is TRBJ2-3; 7 nucleotides line up with TRBD2. The V and J ends lost 5 bases and 3 bases, in that order; junction bases with no gene match: 5. Germline loops: CDR1 SGHDN, CDR2 FVKESK. This CDR3 region has 14 residues. The variable domain in full, with the rest retrieved from reference TRBV14 and TRBJ2-3, is EAGVTQFPSHSVIEKGQTVTLRCDPISGHDNLYWYRRVMGKEIKFLLHFVKESKQDESGMPNNRFLAERTGGTYSTLKVQPAELEDSGVYFCASSIRLATDTQYFGPGTRLTVL.

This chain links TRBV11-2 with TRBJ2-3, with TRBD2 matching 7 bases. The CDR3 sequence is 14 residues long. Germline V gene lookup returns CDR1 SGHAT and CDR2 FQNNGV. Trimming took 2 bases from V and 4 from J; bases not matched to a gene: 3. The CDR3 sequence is CASSLLGGADTQYF. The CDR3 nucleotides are TGTGCCAGCAGCTTATTGGGGGGGGCAGATACGCAGTATTTT.